This T cell receptor beta chain was recovered during a study of blood T cell repertoires in COVID-19. Study-level background: Sites in the United States, Italy and Spain provided acute and convalescent COVID-19 samples. T cells, B-cell-depleted T cells, or PBMCs provided the cDNA or gDNA that served as material.

Produced via immunoSEQ multiplex PCR; TCRdb's table is partial and in-frame only. The sample lists some 180,000 clones; around 79% were seen once. Germline V gene data show CDR1 as SNHLY and CDR2 as FYNNEI. Deletions cut 5 bases from V and 0 bases from J, with 5 bases between. The CDR3 is made up of 14 amino acids. Sequenced sample: peripheral blood. The rearrangement joins TRBV2 to TRBJ2-6; no clear D. This receptor was taken from a middle-aged woman with COVID-19, enrolled during active disease. The CDR3 sequence is CASSRFSGANVLTF. CDR3 DNA sequence: TGTGCCAGCAGTCGTTTCTCTGGGGCCAACGTCCTGACTTTC.